This entry features one T cell receptor beta chain sequence. Using immunoSEQ multiplex PCR, the repertoire was profiled, and TCRdb retains in-frame clones only, with some absent. The sample has over 60,000 clones, over 80% seen once. This specimen belongs to a study of blood T cell repertoires in COVID-19. The clonotype comes from a human donor in a cohort sampled during active COVID-19. The specimen sequenced was peripheral blood.

CDR3 nucleotides: TGTGCCAGTAGTATGCAGCGGGGGGGCGGAACAGATACGCAGTATTTT. Its translation: CASSMQRGGGTDTQYF. The rearrangement links TRBV19 to TRBJ2-3; 10 bases line up with TRBD2. V shed 3 bases and J 3 bases; nucleotides not matched to a gene: 6. The CDR3 length is 16 residues. CDR1 is LNHDA, CDR2 SQIVND, per germline (reference sequence).